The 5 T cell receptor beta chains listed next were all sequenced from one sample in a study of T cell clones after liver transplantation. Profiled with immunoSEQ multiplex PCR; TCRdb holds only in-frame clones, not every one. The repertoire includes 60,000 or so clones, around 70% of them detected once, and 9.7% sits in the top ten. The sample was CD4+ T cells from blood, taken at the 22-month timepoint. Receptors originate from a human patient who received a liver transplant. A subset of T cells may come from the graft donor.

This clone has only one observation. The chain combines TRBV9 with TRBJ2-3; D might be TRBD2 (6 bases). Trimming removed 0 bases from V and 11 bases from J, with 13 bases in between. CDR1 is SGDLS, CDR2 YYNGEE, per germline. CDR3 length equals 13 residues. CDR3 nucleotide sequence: TGTGCCAGCAGCGTAGAGGCGGGGAAAGGGCAGTATTTT. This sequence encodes CASSVEAGKGQYF.

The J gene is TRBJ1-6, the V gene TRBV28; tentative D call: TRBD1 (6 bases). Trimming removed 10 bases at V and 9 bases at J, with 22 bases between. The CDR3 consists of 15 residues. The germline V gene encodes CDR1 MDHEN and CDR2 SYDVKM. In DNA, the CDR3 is TGTGCCACCCACGGAAGAACAGGGTCGTCTTCACCCCTCCACTTT. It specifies CATHGRTGSSSPLHF.

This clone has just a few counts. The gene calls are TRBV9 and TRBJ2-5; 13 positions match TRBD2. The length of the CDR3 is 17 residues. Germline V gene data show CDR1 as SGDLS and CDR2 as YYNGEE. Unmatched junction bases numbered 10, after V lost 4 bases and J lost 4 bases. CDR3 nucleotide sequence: TGTGCCAGCAGCCAAGTGGGACTAGCGGGGACAGGAGAGACCCAGTACTTC. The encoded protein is CASSQVGLAGTGETQYF.

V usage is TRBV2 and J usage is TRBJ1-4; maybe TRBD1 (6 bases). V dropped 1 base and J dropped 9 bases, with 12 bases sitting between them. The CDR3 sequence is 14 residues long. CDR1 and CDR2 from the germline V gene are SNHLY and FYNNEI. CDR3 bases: TGTGCCAGCAGTGAAGTAAGGGGGGCGAAAAAACTGTTTTTT. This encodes CASSEVRGAKKLFF.

The CDR3 DNA reads TGTGCCAGCAGCTCGAGCACAGATACGCAGTATTTT. It codes for CASSSSTDTQYF. The gene calls are TRBV7-9 and TRBJ2-3; D ambiguous. V was cut by 4 bases and J by 0 bases, with 2 bases left in between. The CDR3 loop spans 12 amino acids. Germline V gene sequence: CDR1 SEHNR, CDR2 FQNEAQ (reference sequence).